This record concerns one T cell receptor beta chain sequence. Its specificity is unknown. Following a re-call of the 5' RACE reads, TCRdb has one entry per CDR3 protein and lacks DNA. The table lists roughly 180,000 distinct CDR3 sequences. This specimen comes from a study of T cells expressing NK-cell markers. Across the whole study: The study drew TCR beta repertoires from sorted CD3+CD56+NKG2C+, CD3+CD56+NKG2C- and CD3+CD56-NKG2C+ T cells. One of the eight sequenced donors was seronegative, whereas the other seven were HCMV-seropositive.

CDR1 and CDR2 from the germline V gene are SGHTA and FQGNSA. The CDR3 has 15 residues. Study conclusions and caveats: It was still unclear whether expanded NKG2C+ T cell clones were HCMV specific. Over 5 donors had dominant NKG2C+ clonotypes that comprised roughly 1.0-8% of their CD8+ T cells.

The source of this sequence is a woman between 18 and 70 years old in good health. The chain joins TRBV7-2 to TRBJ1-6; TCRdb lists TRBD1, though no DNA is available to test this call. The material sequenced was blood T cells: a sorted CD56 or NKG2C T cell subset, CD4+ or CD8+ T cells, or bulk PBMC T cells (not recorded which). The CDR3 is CASSLNFRGQSPLHF. Full variable domain (remainder filled in from reference TRBV7-2 and TRBJ1-6): GAGVSQSPSNKVTEKGKDVELRCDPISGHTALYWYRQSLGQGLEFLIYFQGNSAPDKSGLPSDRFSAERTGGSVSTLTIQRTQQEDSAVYLCASSLNFRGQSPLHFGNGTRLTVT.